This T cell receptor (beta chain) comes out of a study of T cells in Graves' hyperthyroidism and ophthalmopathy. From RNA transcripts, TCR beta CDR3 regions were amplified. During a first-round RT-PCR of the TCR CDR3, the HTBI primer set was used. One entry per CDR3 protein results from TCRdb running MiXCR on the multiplex PCR reads. The sample lists under 400,000 distinct CDR3 sequences; 15% to 20% were seen once. Whole-study findings and limits: Blood shared most expanded thyroid clonotypes above 0.001.

Germline V CDR1 and CDR2: MNHNS, SASEGT. V was cut by 6 bases and J by 0 bases, with 18 bases left in between. CDR3 length: 17 residues. This clonotype was seen ten or more times. Its target is not known. The chain carries TRBV6-1 and TRBJ1-5, with D unresolved. The specimen was blood. The source is a woman in her forties or fifties with Graves' hyperthyroidism. The CDR3 is CASRAAEGIYSNQPQHF. CDR3 sequence (DNA): TGTGCCAGCAGGGCCGCCGAGGGAATATATAGCAATCAGCCCCAGCATTTT.